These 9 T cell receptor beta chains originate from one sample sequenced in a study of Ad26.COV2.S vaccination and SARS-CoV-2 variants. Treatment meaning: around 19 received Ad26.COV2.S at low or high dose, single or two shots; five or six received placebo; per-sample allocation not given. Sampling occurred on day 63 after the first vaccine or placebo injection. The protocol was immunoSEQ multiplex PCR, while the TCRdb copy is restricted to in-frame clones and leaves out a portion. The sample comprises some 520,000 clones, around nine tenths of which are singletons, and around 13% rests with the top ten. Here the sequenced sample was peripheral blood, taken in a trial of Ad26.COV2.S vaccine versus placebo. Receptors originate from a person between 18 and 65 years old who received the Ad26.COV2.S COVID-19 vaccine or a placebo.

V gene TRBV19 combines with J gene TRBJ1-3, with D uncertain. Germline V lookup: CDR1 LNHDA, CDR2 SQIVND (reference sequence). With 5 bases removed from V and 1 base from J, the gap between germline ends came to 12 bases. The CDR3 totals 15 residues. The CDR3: CASSVTVASGNTIYF. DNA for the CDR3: TGTGCCAGTAGTGTGACGGTTGCTTCTGGAAACACCATATATTTT.

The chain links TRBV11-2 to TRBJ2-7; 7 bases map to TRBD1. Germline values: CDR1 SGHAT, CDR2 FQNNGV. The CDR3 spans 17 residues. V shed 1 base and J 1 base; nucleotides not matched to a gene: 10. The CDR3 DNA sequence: TGTGCCAGCAGCTTAGTATCGGGACAGCCCATATCCTACGAGCAGTACTTC. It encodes CASSLVSGQPISYEQYF.

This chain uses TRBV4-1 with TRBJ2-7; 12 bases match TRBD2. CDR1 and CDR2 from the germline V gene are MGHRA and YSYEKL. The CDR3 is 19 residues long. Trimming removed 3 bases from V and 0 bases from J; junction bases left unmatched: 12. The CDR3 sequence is CASSQRGLAGPLHSYEQYF. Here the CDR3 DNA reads TGCGCCAGCAGCCAGCGGGGACTAGCGGGCCCCCTTCACTCCTACGAGCAGTACTTC.

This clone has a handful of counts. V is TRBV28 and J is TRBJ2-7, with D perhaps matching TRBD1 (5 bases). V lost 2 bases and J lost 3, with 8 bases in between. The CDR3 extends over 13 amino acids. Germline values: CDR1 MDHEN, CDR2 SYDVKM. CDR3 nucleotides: TGTGCCAGCAGTTTAAGGGGTCTCTACGAGCAGTACTTC. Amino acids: CASSLRGLYEQYF.

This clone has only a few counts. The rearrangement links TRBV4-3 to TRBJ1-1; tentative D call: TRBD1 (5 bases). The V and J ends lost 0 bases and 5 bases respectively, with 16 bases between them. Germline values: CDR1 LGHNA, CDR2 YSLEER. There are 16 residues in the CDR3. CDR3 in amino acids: CASSQDPGSWGTEAFF. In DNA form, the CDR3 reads TGCGCCAGCAGCCAAGATCCCGGCAGCTGGGGGACTGAAGCTTTCTTT.

Here the CDR3 reads CASSLIRQPQHF. The CDR3 region has the DNA TGTGCCAGCAGTTTAATCAGACAGCCCCAGCATTTT. The rearrangement uses TRBV12-3 or TRBV12-4 and TRBJ1-5; D gene uncertain. This CDR3 has 12 amino acids. Trimming cost V 2 bases and J 7 bases, with 6 bases left between them.

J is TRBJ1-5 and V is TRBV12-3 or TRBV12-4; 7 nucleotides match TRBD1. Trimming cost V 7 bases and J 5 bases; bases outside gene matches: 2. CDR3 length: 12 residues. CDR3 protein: CASTTGDQPQHF. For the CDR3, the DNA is TGTGCCAGCACCACAGGGGATCAGCCCCAGCATTTT.

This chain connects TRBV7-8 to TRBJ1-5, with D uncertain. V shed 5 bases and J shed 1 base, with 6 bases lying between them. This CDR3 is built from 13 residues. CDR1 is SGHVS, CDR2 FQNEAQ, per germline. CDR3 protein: CASSTHSNQPQHF. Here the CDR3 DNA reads TGTGCCAGCAGCACGCACAGCAATCAGCCCCAGCATTTT.

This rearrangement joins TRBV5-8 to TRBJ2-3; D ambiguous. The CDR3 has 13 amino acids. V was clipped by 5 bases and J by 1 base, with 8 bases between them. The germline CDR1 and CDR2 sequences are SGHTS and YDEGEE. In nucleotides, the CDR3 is TGTGCCAGCAGGGCGGTCGGCACAGATACGCAGTATTTT. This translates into CASRAVGTDTQYF.